The rows below give T cell receptor beta chains drawn from one sample of a study of control samples from healthy donors and cancer patients. Clones were read by immunoSEQ multiplex PCR, and TCRdb kept only the in-frame ones, dropping some. This table has around 130,000 clones, over 85% appearing once. Sequencing was done on a sample of PBMCs. These TCRs come from a man between 45 and 60 years old with head and neck cancer. Both conserved end residues are part of each CDR3. Fields, in order: CDR3 length, clone size, D gene, J gene, V gene, CDR3 DNA, CDR3 protein. The D gene is left open where the match is weak. Some rows have no size entry. The others give once, few or many, or a class for an expanded clone.

cdr3_length: 14; clone_size: NA; d_call: TRBD1; j_call: TRBJ2-7; v_call: TRBV27; cdr3_nt: TGTGCCAGCAGGAGTAGGACAGGGTTTTACGAGCAGTACTTC; cdr3_aa: CASRSRTGFYEQYF
cdr3_length: 16; clone_size: NA; d_call: NA; j_call: TRBJ1-3; v_call: TRBV18; cdr3_nt: TGTGCCAGCTCACCAATTTCCCAAAGCTCTGGAAACACCATATATTTT; cdr3_aa: CASSPISQSSGNTIYF
cdr3_length: 13; clone_size: NA; d_call: TRBD1; j_call: TRBJ1-2; v_call: TRBV28; cdr3_nt: TGTGCCAGCAGTTCCGGACAGGGTCATGGCTACACCTTC; cdr3_aa: CASSSGQGHGYTF
cdr3_length: 15; clone_size: NA; d_call: TRBD1; j_call: TRBJ1-4; v_call: TRBV7-9; cdr3_nt: TGTGCCAGCAGCTTAGTTTCAGGGGGTAATGAAAAACTGTTTTTT; cdr3_aa: CASSLVSGGNEKLFF
cdr3_length: 15; clone_size: NA; d_call: NA; j_call: TRBJ1-1; v_call: TRBV4-1; cdr3_nt: TGCGCCAGCAGTAAAAGCGGCGGGGATAACACTGAAGCTTTCTTT; cdr3_aa: CASSKSGGDNTEAFF
cdr3_length: 12; clone_size: NA; d_call: TRBD1; j_call: TRBJ2-7; v_call: TRBV4-1; cdr3_nt: TGCGCCAGCAGCCAGACAGGGGTCGAGCAGTACTTC; cdr3_aa: CASSQTGVEQYF
cdr3_length: 15; clone_size: NA; d_call: TRBD2; j_call: TRBJ2-1; v_call: TRBV7-3; cdr3_nt: TGTGCCAGCAGCCCACTGGGGGGGAAGGTAAATGAGCAGTTCTTC; cdr3_aa: CASSPLGGKVNEQFF
cdr3_length: 14; clone_size: NA; d_call: TRBD1; j_call: TRBJ2-1; v_call: TRBV5-1; cdr3_nt: TGCGCCACCAAACCGGGACAGGGGATCTATGAGCAGTTCTTC; cdr3_aa: CATKPGQGIYEQFF
cdr3_length: 15; clone_size: NA; d_call: NA; j_call: TRBJ1-4; v_call: TRBV27; cdr3_nt: TGTGCCAGCAGTTTATTCAAGGGTGTAGGGGAAAAACTGTTTTTT; cdr3_aa: CASSLFKGVGEKLFF
cdr3_length: 15; clone_size: NA; d_call: NA; j_call: TRBJ2-6; v_call: TRBV6-5; cdr3_nt: TGTGCCAGCAGTTACGGTCTCTCTGGGGCCAACGTCCTGACTTTC; cdr3_aa: CASSYGLSGANVLTF
cdr3_length: 15; clone_size: NA; d_call: NA; j_call: TRBJ1-3; v_call: TRBV18; cdr3_nt: TGTGCCAGCTCCACAGAATCAGGGTCTGGAAACACCATATATTTT; cdr3_aa: CASSTESGSGNTIYF
cdr3_length: 15; clone_size: NA; d_call: NA; j_call: TRBJ1-1; v_call: TRBV18; cdr3_nt: TGTGCCAGCTCACCTCGCACCCCGGGGAACACTGAAGCTTTCTTT; cdr3_aa: CASSPRTPGNTEAFF
cdr3_length: 15; clone_size: NA; d_call: TRBD2; j_call: TRBJ2-7; v_call: TRBV5-4; cdr3_nt: TGTGCCAGCAGCTTGGCCGGGCTAGCGGTTGACGAGCAGTACTTC; cdr3_aa: CASSLAGLAVDEQYF
cdr3_length: 13; clone_size: once; d_call: NA; j_call: TRBJ2-7; v_call: TRBV5-1; cdr3_nt: TGCGCCAGCAGCTTGGTGGTGCGGGGCGAGCAGTACTTC; cdr3_aa: CASSLVVRGEQYF
cdr3_length: 19; clone_size: NA; d_call: NA; j_call: TRBJ2-4; v_call: TRBV15; cdr3_nt: TGTGCCACCAGCAGGGGGCAAAGGTTTTTACCCCTAGCCAAAAACATTCAGTACTTC; cdr3_aa: CATSRGQRFLPLAKNIQYF
cdr3_length: 13; clone_size: NA; d_call: NA; j_call: TRBJ1-1; v_call: TRBV20-1; cdr3_nt: TGCAGTGCTAGTAACAGGGTGAACACTGAAGCTTTCTTT; cdr3_aa: CSASNRVNTEAFF
cdr3_length: 16; clone_size: NA; d_call: TRBD1; j_call: TRBJ1-1; v_call: TRBV3-1/TRBV3-2; cdr3_nt: TGTGCCAGCAGCCCCCGGACAGGGGGACCAAACACTGAAGCTTTCTTT; cdr3_aa: CASSPRTGGPNTEAFF
cdr3_length: 13; clone_size: NA; d_call: NA; j_call: TRBJ1-2; v_call: TRBV5-8; cdr3_nt: TGTGCCAGCAGTCGAGACAGACTGTATGGCTACACCTTC; cdr3_aa: CASSRDRLYGYTF
cdr3_length: 14; clone_size: NA; d_call: NA; j_call: TRBJ1-2; v_call: TRBV3-1/TRBV3-2; cdr3_nt: TGTGCCAGCACCCCGGGGGAAGCTAACTATGGCTACACCTTC; cdr3_aa: CASTPGEANYGYTF
cdr3_length: 16; clone_size: NA; d_call: TRBD1; j_call: TRBJ2-2; v_call: TRBV29-1; cdr3_nt: TGCAGCGCGGCGTGGGACAGCCTTCGTGGCACCGGGGAGCTGTTTTTT; cdr3_aa: CSAAWDSLRGTGELFF